The 22 T cell receptor beta chains below were found in one sample sequenced in a study of T cell changes during pregnancy in multiple sclerosis. Produced via immunoSEQ multiplex PCR; TCRdb's table is partial and in-frame only. The table records about 66,000 clones, 91% of them present only once. The specimen was CD8+ T cells from peripheral blood mononuclear cells, collected before pregnancy. These receptors were taken from a female donor with multiple sclerosis, enrolled in a pregnancy study.

This clone was seen only once. The rearrangement links TRBV9 to TRBJ1-3; tentatively, D is TRBD1 (5 bases). The germline V gene encodes CDR1 SGDLS and CDR2 YYNGEE. The CDR3 covers 15 residues. The ends were cut back, 3 bases at V and 0 bases at J, with 10 bases in the middle. CDR3 nucleotide sequence: TGTGCCAGCAGCGCTCGGGGGACCTCTGGAAACACCATATATTTT. Protein sequence: CASSARGTSGNTIYF.

This clone has a handful of counts. This rearrangement joins TRBV30 to TRBJ1-5; D gene unclear. CDR1 is GTSNPN, CDR2 SVGIG, per germline (reference sequence). Trimming removed 2 bases from V and 3 bases from J, with 8 bases in between. The CDR3 covers 13 residues. The CDR3 loop reads CAWSLGSNQPQHF. CDR3 coding DNA: TGTGCCTGGAGTTTGGGCTCCAATCAGCCCCAGCATTTT.

The J gene is TRBJ2-7, the V gene TRBV4-1; 13 positions agree with TRBD2. The CDR3 is made up of 15 amino acids. The V segment lost 5 bases and the J segment 4 bases; nucleotides outside the gene matches: 5. In germline, CDR1 is MGHRA, CDR2 YSYEKL. The CDR3 loop reads CASSSLAGGPYEQYF. The CDR3 DNA is TGCGCCAGCAGCTCACTAGCGGGGGGGCCTTACGAGCAGTACTTC.

The chain couples TRBV18 to TRBJ2-7; 11 bases are a match to TRBD1. CDR1 and CDR2 (germline): KGHSH, LQKENI. The CDR3 has 18 residues. J lost 1 base, V lost 5 bases, and 13 bases had no gene match. CDR3 amino acids: CASSTPGTGGKGSYEQYF. The CDR3 coding sequence is TGTGCCAGCTCAACCCCCGGGACAGGGGGAAAAGGGTCCTACGAGCAGTACTTC.

The chain combines TRBV7-8 with TRBJ2-2; the match to TRBD1 covers 7 bases. Germline CDR1 and CDR2: SGHVS and FQNEAQ. V lost 5 bases to trimming and J lost 5 bases; unmatched junction nucleotides: 11. This CDR3 contains 16 residues. The CDR3 DNA reads as TGTGCCAGCAGCCTGGGGACAGCTCTGTGGACCGGGGAGCTGTTTTTT. Its translation: CASSLGTALWTGELFF.

J is TRBJ2-3 and V is TRBV29-1, with 11 nucleotides matching TRBD2. The V segment lost 6 bases and the J segment 3 bases; nucleotides outside the gene matches: 5. Germline CDR1 SQVTM, CDR2 ANQGSEA. The CDR3 length is 14 residues. For the CDR3, the DNA is TGCAGCGTGGGAGGGACTAGCGGAACAGATACGCAGTATTTT. Protein: CSVGGTSGTDTQYF.

J is TRBJ1-2 and V is TRBV11-2; 7 bases align to TRBD1. The ends lost 4 bases at V and 5 bases at J; junction bases unmatched: 13. This CDR3 has 16 residues. CDR1 SGHAT and CDR2 FQNNGV come from the germline V gene. This CDR3 is CASSSSRGQGVYGYTF. In DNA, the CDR3 is TGTGCCAGCAGCTCCTCTAGGGGGCAGGGGGTTTATGGCTACACCTTC.

This clone was recorded a few times. The rearrangement uses TRBV7-6 and TRBJ2-2; 7 nucleotides match TRBD1. This CDR3 has 14 residues. Trimming cost V 6 bases and J 9 bases; bases outside gene matches: 10. Germline-derived CDR1 and CDR2 are SGHVS and FNYEAQ. CDR3 amino acids: CASSSGTDLRELFF. The CDR3 nucleotides read TGTGCCAGCAGTTCCGGGACAGACCTCCGGGAGCTGTTTTTT.

CDR3 in DNA: TGTGCCAGCAGCCTCCCGGGGGTGAGCAATGAGCAGTTCTTC. This gives the protein CASSLPGVSNEQFF. The gene calls are TRBV14 and TRBJ2-1, with a possible D match to TRBD2 (6 bases). CDR1 SGHDN and CDR2 FVKESK come from the germline V gene. The CDR3 loop spans 14 amino acids. V was clipped by 4 bases and J by 6 bases, with 13 bases between them. The variable domain in full, with the rest retrieved from reference TRBV14 and TRBJ2-1, is EAGVTQFPSHSVIEKGQTVTLRCDPISGHDNLYWYRRVMGKEIKFLLHFVKESKQDESGMPNNRFLAERTGGTYSTLKVQPAELEDSGVYFCASSLPGVSNEQFFGPGTRLTVL.

The table lists this clone with a count of one. This chain joins TRBV13 and TRBJ2-6, with D maybe TRBD1 (6 bases). This CDR3 spans 17 amino acids. Germline V lookup: CDR1 PRHDT, CDR2 FYEKMQ (reference sequence). Trimming cost V 3 bases and J 0 bases, with 12 bases left between them. CDR3 coding DNA: TGTGCCAGCAGCTTTAGGACAGACAGCTCTGGGGCCAACGTCCTGACTTTC. Protein sequence: CASSFRTDSSGANVLTF.

The rearrangement uses TRBV7-8 and TRBJ1-1; no definite D call. CDR3 length equals 13 residues. V lost 9 bases, J lost 5 bases, and 16 bases lay in between. Germline-derived CDR1 and CDR2 are SGHVS and FQNEAQ. CDR3 sequence: CASSLRVGTEAFF. The CDR3 nucleotides read TGTGCCAGTTCGCTGAGGGTTGGGACTGAAGCTTTCTTT.

V gene TRBV7-9 combines with J gene TRBJ2-7, with 7 bases identical to TRBD1. Germline V gene data show CDR1 as SEHNR and CDR2 as FQNEAQ (reference sequence). The CDR3 totals 13 residues. V was clipped by 5 bases and J by 5 bases; unmatched bases: 6. The CDR3 loop reads CASSPRDRNEQYF. CDR3 bases: TGTGCCAGCAGCCCCCGGGACAGAAACGAGCAGTACTTC. Combining the CDR3 with reference TRBV7-9 and TRBJ2-7 gives the whole variable domain DTGVSQNPRHKITKRGQNVTFRCDPISEHNRLYWYRQTLGQGPEFLTYFQNEAQLEKSRLLSDRFSAERPKGSFSTLEIQRTEQGDSAMYLCASSPRDRNEQYFGPGTRLTVT.

This rearrangement joins TRBV5-8 to TRBJ1-6; D is unclear. This CDR3 spans 17 amino acids. V lost 6 bases to trimming and J lost 0 bases, with 16 bases between them. CDR1 and CDR2 from the germline V gene are SGHTS and YDEGEE. The CDR3: CASNSHVRSSYNSPLHF. The CDR3 nucleotides read TGTGCCAGCAACTCCCATGTCCGGAGCTCCTATAATTCACCCCTCCACTTT.

This clone was detected once. The CDR3 nucleotides read TGTGCCAGCAGTGAAACAGGGGAGAACACTGAAGCTTTCTTT. It yields the protein CASSETGENTEAFF. This chain connects TRBV28 to TRBJ1-1, with 7 nucleotides matching TRBD1. Trimming at V came to 5 bases and at J to 1 base, leaving 4 bases not matched to a gene. Germline V gene sequence: CDR1 MDHEN, CDR2 SYDVKM. There are 14 residues in the CDR3.

CDR3 DNA sequence: TGTGCCAGTAGTATCTCAGGGGATTCTAATGAAAAACTGTTTTTT. Encoded protein: CASSISGDSNEKLFF. V usage is TRBV19 and J usage is TRBJ1-4; D possibly corresponds to TRBD1 (6 bases). CDR1 is LNHDA, CDR2 SQIVND, per germline (reference sequence). The CDR3 extends over 15 amino acids. Trimming pared 3 bases from V and 3 bases from J, leaving 11 bases between.

This sequence joins TRBV6-4 and TRBJ2-2; 12 nucleotides agree with TRBD1. There are 15 residues in the CDR3. Germline V CDR1 and CDR2: MRHNA, SNTAGT. V shed 5 bases and J 6 bases; nucleotides not matched to a gene: 4. This CDR3 is CASSSGTGGPGELFF. CDR3 DNA sequence: TGTGCCAGCAGTTCCGGGACAGGGGGCCCCGGGGAGCTGTTTTTT.

CDR3 in amino acids: CASRDVPTNFLGDTEAFF. The CDR3 nucleotides are TGTGCCAGTAGAGACGTCCCTACTAACTTCCTAGGGGACACTGAAGCTTTCTTT. V gene TRBV19 combines with J gene TRBJ1-1; perhaps TRBD1 as D (5 bases). Germline V gives CDR1 LNHDA, CDR2 SQIVND (reference sequence). V lost 6 bases, J lost 3 bases, and 26 bases lay in between. This CDR3 spans 18 amino acids.

In this sample, this clone turned up once. The CDR3 DNA is TGTGCCAGCTGGGAGCGGTACAATGAGCAGTTCTTC. Residues: CASWERYNEQFF. J is TRBJ2-1 and V is TRBV2, with D possibly TRBD2 on 5 matching bases. The CDR3 sequence is 12 residues long. Germline V gives CDR1 SNHLY, CDR2 FYNNEI. V was shortened by 8 bases and J by 4 bases, with 9 bases between the two germline ends.

The V gene is TRBV4-2, the J gene TRBJ1-2; TRBD1 matches 10 bases. Germline trimming cut 3 bases from V and 4 bases from J; bases unmatched to any gene: 2. This CDR3 region has 14 residues. Germline loops: CDR1 LGHNA, CDR2 YNFKEQ. The chain's CDR3 is CASSQGQGSYGYTF. The DNA for the CDR3 is TGTGCCAGCAGCCAGGGACAGGGGTCCTATGGCTACACCTTC.

This chain links TRBV5-6 with TRBJ2-5; 8 positions agree with TRBD2. The CDR3 is 15 amino acids. Germline V gene data show CDR1 as SGHDT and CDR2 as YYEEEE. V gave up 1 base and J gave up 5 bases; unmatched junction bases: 7. CDR3: CASSLIGGGRETQYF. The CDR3 region has the DNA TGTGCCAGCAGCTTGATCGGCGGGGGGAGGGAGACCCAGTACTTC.

The rearrangement links TRBV11-1 to TRBJ2-1; D may be TRBD2 (6 bases). V was clipped by 4 bases and J by 8 bases, with 27 bases between them. The CDR3 is 18 amino acids. Germline values: CDR1 SGHAT, CDR2 FQDESV (reference sequence). CDR3 DNA: TGTGCCAGCAGCTCTGGCTTCCAGTTTATCGGAGGGAACGATGAGCAGTTCTTC. This gives the protein CASSSGFQFIGGNDEQFF.

This chain joins TRBV4-1 and TRBJ2-7, with D perhaps TRBD1 (6 bases). V was pared by 3 bases and J by 2 bases, with 11 bases between. In germline, CDR1 is MGHRA, CDR2 YSYEKL. CDR3 length: 14 residues. The CDR3 region has the DNA TGCGCCAGCAGCCATATCGGGGACACCTACGAGCAGTACTTC. Translating it yields CASSHIGDTYEQYF.